The 26 T cell receptor beta chains below were found in one sample sequenced in a study of T cells after yellow fever vaccination. TCRdb ran MiXCR on the 5' RACE reads and lists one entry per CDR3 protein. The table records around 600,000 distinct CDR3 sequences, about 12% of them present only once. The sequenced sample was PBMCs, obtained on the day of the yellow fever booster vaccination. These TCRs come from a man aged 25 to 40 who received the YFV17D yellow fever vaccine.

The chain combines TRBV12-3 or TRBV12-4 with TRBJ2-2, with D perhaps matching TRBD1 (6 bases). Deletions cut 8 bases from V and 5 bases from J, with 15 bases between. This CDR3 comprises 14 residues. CDR3 residues: CASSRGSRTGELFF. The CDR3 DNA follows: TGTGCCAGCTCTAGGGGGAGTCGGACCGGGGAGCTGTTTTTT.

CDR3 sequence: CASSFPHNSYNSPLHF. The CDR3 DNA reads as TGTGCCAGCAGTTTCCCACACAACTCCTATAATTCACCCCTCCACTTT. This chain joins TRBV6-8 and TRBJ1-6; D gene unclear. In germline, CDR1 is MNHGY, CDR2 SAAAGT. This CDR3 has 16 amino acids. V lost 4 bases to trimming and J lost 0 bases, with 10 bases between them.

This clonotype occurred a few times. The chain joins TRBV28 to TRBJ1-2; D may be TRBD1 (5 bases). The CDR3 extends over 16 amino acids. Germline V gene lookup returns CDR1 MDHEN and CDR2 SYDVKM. V was trimmed by 3 bases and J by 4 bases, leaving 18 bases between them. The DNA of the CDR3 is TGTGCCAGCAGTTTTGTAGGGATGGGGGGTAGCTATGGCTACACCTTC. Amino acid sequence: CASSFVGMGGSYGYTF.

This clonotype was seen just once. The genes are TRBV7-2 and TRBJ1-1, with D tentatively TRBD1 (5 bases). CDR1 is SGHTA and CDR2 is FQGNSA in the germline V gene. The V end lost 2 bases, the J end lost 4 bases, and 14 bases lay between the germline ends. The CDR3 is made up of 15 amino acids. CDR3 nucleotides: TGTGCCAGCAGCTTAAATGTGGGGCCGGCCACTGAAGCTTTCTTT. This translates into CASSLNVGPATEAFF.

This chain joins TRBV28 and TRBJ2-3; TRBD1 matches at 9 bases. This CDR3 contains 15 residues. Germline V gene sequence: CDR1 MDHEN, CDR2 SYDVKM. V shed 8 bases, J shed 2 bases, and the junction held 8 bases outside the gene matches. The CDR3 nucleotides read TGTGCCAGCCCCCCGGGACAGGGCCTCACAGATACGCAGTATTTT. Protein: CASPPGQGLTDTQYF.

Concerning this clonotype: A junction end diverges from the germline sequence, so it may reflect a read error. The rearrangement uses TRBV3-1 and TRBJ2-4; D is ambiguous. Germline CDR1 LGHDT, CDR2 YNNKEL (reference sequence). The CDR3 totals 15 residues. The CDR3 nucleotides read TGTGCCAGCACCCAAGAACTGGGAGCCAAAAACATTCAGTACTTC. As protein: CASTQELGAKNIQYF.

In this sample, this clonotype turned up a few times. V gene TRBV4-3 combines with J gene TRBJ1-4; weak D call: TRBD1 (6 bases). Germline V CDR1 and CDR2: LGHNA, YSLEER. The CDR3 runs to 15 residues. Trimming removed 2 bases from V and 7 bases from J, with 14 bases in between. The CDR3 coding sequence is TGCGCCAGCAGCCAACTTACAGGGTTCGGTGAAAAACTGTTTTTT. Translation: CASSQLTGFGEKLFF.

The chain is built from TRBV7-2 and TRBJ1-2; the D is unclear. Trimming pared 4 bases from V and 2 bases from J, leaving 14 bases between. CDR1 is SGHTA and CDR2 is FQGNSA in the germline V gene. The CDR3 is 15 residues long. CDR3 DNA: TGTGCCAGCAGCTCTTTAAAGACAATCAACTATGGCTACACCTTC. Translated, it gives CASSSLKTINYGYTF.

The chain links TRBV12-3 or TRBV12-4 to TRBJ2-7; the D gene could be TRBD1 or TRBD2 (6 bases each). This CDR3 has 13 residues. The V and J ends lost 11 bases and 4 bases respectively, with 18 bases between them. Here the CDR3 reads CASSWGAGYEQYF. The CDR3 DNA sequence: TGTGCCTCTAGTTGGGGGGCGGGGTACGAGCAGTACTTC.

The gene calls are TRBV3-1 and TRBJ2-7; D is unresolved. Germline V gene lookup returns CDR1 LGHDT and CDR2 YNNKEL (reference sequence). V dropped 2 bases and J dropped 7 bases, with 9 bases sitting between them. This CDR3 is 12 amino acids long. The DNA for the CDR3 is TGTGCCAGCAGCCAAAGTCTGGAAGAGCAGTACTTC. It yields the protein CASSQSLEEQYF.

The genes are TRBV24-1 and TRBJ2-1; D is unclear. CDR3 size: 13 residues. Trimming took 3 bases from V and 9 from J, leaving 11 bases between them. Germline V gives CDR1 KGHDR, CDR2 SFDVKD. For the CDR3, the DNA is TGTGCCACCAGTGATGGGATAGAGGTTGAGCAGTTCTTC. Translation gives CATSDGIEVEQFF.

This clonotype was seen only a few times. The chain carries TRBV4-3 and TRBJ2-3, with D possibly TRBD2 on 6 matching bases. In germline, CDR1 is LGHNA, CDR2 YSLEER. The CDR3 sequence is 14 residues long. V lost 6 bases and J lost 1, with 11 bases in between. Here the CDR3 reads CASRASGGTDTQYF. In nucleotides, the CDR3 is TGCGCCAGCAGGGCCTCGGGGGGCACAGATACGCAGTATTTT.

The chain combines TRBV20-1 with TRBJ2-1; D gene uncertain. There are 14 residues in the CDR3. The germline gives CDR1 DFQATT, CDR2 SNEGSKA (reference sequence). The V end was cut by 3 bases, the J end by 0 bases, with 9 bases between. The CDR3 here is CSASRSRSYNEQFF. CDR3 DNA: TGCAGTGCTAGTAGGTCCCGCTCCTACAATGAGCAGTTCTTC.

This clonotype was detected only a few times. The chain joins TRBV9 to TRBJ2-3, with 9 bases matching TRBD2. The CDR3 totals 15 residues. The junction had 3 bases not matched to a gene; V was cut back by 2 bases and J by 2 bases. The germline V gene has CDR1 SGDLS and CDR2 YYNGEE. CDR3 residues: CASSVIAGATDTQYF. The CDR3 region has the DNA TGTGCCAGCAGCGTCATAGCGGGAGCCACAGATACGCAGTATTTT.

This clonotype was counted only a few times. V gene TRBV29-1 combines with J gene TRBJ1-1; D gene unclear. This CDR3 spans 14 amino acids. Germline V CDR1 and CDR2: SQVTM, ANQGSEA. Trimming took 3 bases from V and 5 from J, leaving 16 bases between them. Here the CDR3 reads CSVDPQAPWTEAFF. The CDR3 nucleotides are TGCAGCGTTGATCCCCAGGCCCCCTGGACTGAAGCTTTCTTT.

The chain carries TRBV5-1 and TRBJ2-5; weak D call: TRBD2 (5 bases). The CDR3 sequence is 14 residues long. Trimming left V 2 bases short and J 0 bases short, with 8 bases between. The V gene's germline CDR1 is SGHRS and CDR2 YFSETQ. CDR3 in DNA: TGCGCCAGCAGCTTTGTCGGGAACCAAGAGACCCAGTACTTC. This sequence encodes CASSFVGNQETQYF.

In this sample, this clonotype turned up many times. V and J are TRBV6-1 and TRBJ2-2, with 7 bases aligning to TRBD1. CDR3 length equals 16 residues. Germline V lookup: CDR1 MNHNS, CDR2 SASEGT. V trimming: 7 bases; J trimming: 5 bases; junction bases outside the gene matches: 13. CDR3 DNA sequence: TGTGCCAGCAAATTCCAACAGGGGAGCCGTACCGGGGAGCTGTTTTTT. This encodes CASKFQQGSRTGELFF.

The chain is built from TRBV18 and TRBJ2-3; perhaps D is TRBD1 or TRBD2 (5 bases each). There are 16 residues in the CDR3. The germline V gene has CDR1 KGHSH and CDR2 LQKENI. V was clipped by 3 bases and J by 4 bases, with 17 bases between them. The CDR3 region is CASSPGTPREADTQYF. The CDR3 nucleotides are TGTGCCAGCTCACCTGGGACCCCCCGGGAAGCAGATACGCAGTATTTT.

The chain combines TRBV6-5 with TRBJ1-4; TRBD1 is a possible D gene (6 bases). CDR3 length: 15 residues. V lost 4 bases and J lost 7, with 16 bases in between. In germline, CDR1 is MNHEY, CDR2 SVGAGI. The CDR3, as DNA: TGTGCCAGCAGTTTAACAGGGATAATGAGTGAAAAACTGTTTTTT. It encodes CASSLTGIMSEKLFF.

The sample holds a few counts of this clonotype. J is TRBJ2-7 and V is TRBV29-1; D perhaps matches TRBD2 (6 bases). The CDR3 loop spans 12 amino acids. Between the trimmed V and J ends, which lost 4 bases and 4 bases, there was a span of 11 bases. CDR1 is SQVTM and CDR2 is ANQGSEA in the germline V gene. In nucleotides, the CDR3 is TGCAGCGTTGCTCTAGCGTCTTACGAGCAGTACTTC. Protein sequence: CSVALASYEQYF.

There are a few counts of this clonotype. The CDR3 DNA reads TGTGCCAGCAGCTTAGCCAGGACAGCCAATGAGCAGTTCTTC. This encodes CASSLARTANEQFF. The J gene is TRBJ2-1, the V gene TRBV7-9, with D possibly TRBD1 on 6 matching bases. V dropped 0 bases and J dropped 6 bases, with 9 bases sitting between them. The CDR3 runs to 14 residues. From germline, CDR1 is SEHNR and CDR2 FQNEAQ (reference sequence).

This clonotype was seen a handful of times. The rearrangement joins TRBV6-5 to TRBJ1-5; D is possibly TRBD1 (5 bases). This CDR3 is 15 amino acids long. Germline V lookup: CDR1 MNHEY, CDR2 SVGAGI. V gave up 2 bases and J gave up 4 bases, with 12 bases separating them. The CDR3 coding sequence is TGTGCCAGCAGTTACGGGGCGGCAGGGAATCAGCCCCAGCATTTT. Its protein product is CASSYGAAGNQPQHF.

The chain combines TRBV6-1 with TRBJ1-2, with 7 positions matching TRBD1. Germline-derived CDR1 and CDR2 are MNHNS and SASEGT. V shed 8 bases and J 5 bases; nucleotides not matched to a gene: 11. There are 14 residues in the CDR3. The CDR3 DNA follows: TGTGCCAGCGGCGGGACGGGACAGACTTATGGCTACACCTTC. Its protein product is CASGGTGQTYGYTF.

This clonotype was detected a few times. The chain links TRBV11-2 to TRBJ2-5; TRBD1 agrees at 8 bases. CDR3 size: 15 residues. Unmatched junction bases numbered 5, after V lost 5 bases and J lost 0 bases. The germline gives CDR1 SGHAT, CDR2 FQNNGV. In DNA, the CDR3 is TGTGCCAGCAGCAGGGGACAGGTTAACCAAGAGACCCAGTACTTC. Its protein is CASSRGQVNQETQYF.

The genes are TRBV30 and TRBJ2-3; TRBD2 agrees at 10 bases. Germline loops: CDR1 GTSNPN, CDR2 SVGIG (reference sequence). Losses at the gene ends were 4 bases for V and 4 bases for J; bases not matched to a gene: 5. The CDR3 runs 14 residues. The CDR3 sequence: CAWKAGGPPDTQYF. The DNA for the CDR3 is TGTGCCTGGAAAGCGGGAGGGCCCCCAGATACGCAGTATTTT.

The J gene is TRBJ2-5, the V gene TRBV29-1; a weak D match, TRBD1 (6 bases). Trimming took 6 bases from V and 3 from J, leaving 14 bases between them. Looked up from germline, CDR1 is SQVTM and CDR2 is ANQGSEA. This CDR3 is built from 13 residues. This CDR3 reads CSVNRDIEETQYF. In nucleotides, the CDR3 is TGCAGCGTGAACCGGGACATAGAAGAGACCCAGTACTTC.